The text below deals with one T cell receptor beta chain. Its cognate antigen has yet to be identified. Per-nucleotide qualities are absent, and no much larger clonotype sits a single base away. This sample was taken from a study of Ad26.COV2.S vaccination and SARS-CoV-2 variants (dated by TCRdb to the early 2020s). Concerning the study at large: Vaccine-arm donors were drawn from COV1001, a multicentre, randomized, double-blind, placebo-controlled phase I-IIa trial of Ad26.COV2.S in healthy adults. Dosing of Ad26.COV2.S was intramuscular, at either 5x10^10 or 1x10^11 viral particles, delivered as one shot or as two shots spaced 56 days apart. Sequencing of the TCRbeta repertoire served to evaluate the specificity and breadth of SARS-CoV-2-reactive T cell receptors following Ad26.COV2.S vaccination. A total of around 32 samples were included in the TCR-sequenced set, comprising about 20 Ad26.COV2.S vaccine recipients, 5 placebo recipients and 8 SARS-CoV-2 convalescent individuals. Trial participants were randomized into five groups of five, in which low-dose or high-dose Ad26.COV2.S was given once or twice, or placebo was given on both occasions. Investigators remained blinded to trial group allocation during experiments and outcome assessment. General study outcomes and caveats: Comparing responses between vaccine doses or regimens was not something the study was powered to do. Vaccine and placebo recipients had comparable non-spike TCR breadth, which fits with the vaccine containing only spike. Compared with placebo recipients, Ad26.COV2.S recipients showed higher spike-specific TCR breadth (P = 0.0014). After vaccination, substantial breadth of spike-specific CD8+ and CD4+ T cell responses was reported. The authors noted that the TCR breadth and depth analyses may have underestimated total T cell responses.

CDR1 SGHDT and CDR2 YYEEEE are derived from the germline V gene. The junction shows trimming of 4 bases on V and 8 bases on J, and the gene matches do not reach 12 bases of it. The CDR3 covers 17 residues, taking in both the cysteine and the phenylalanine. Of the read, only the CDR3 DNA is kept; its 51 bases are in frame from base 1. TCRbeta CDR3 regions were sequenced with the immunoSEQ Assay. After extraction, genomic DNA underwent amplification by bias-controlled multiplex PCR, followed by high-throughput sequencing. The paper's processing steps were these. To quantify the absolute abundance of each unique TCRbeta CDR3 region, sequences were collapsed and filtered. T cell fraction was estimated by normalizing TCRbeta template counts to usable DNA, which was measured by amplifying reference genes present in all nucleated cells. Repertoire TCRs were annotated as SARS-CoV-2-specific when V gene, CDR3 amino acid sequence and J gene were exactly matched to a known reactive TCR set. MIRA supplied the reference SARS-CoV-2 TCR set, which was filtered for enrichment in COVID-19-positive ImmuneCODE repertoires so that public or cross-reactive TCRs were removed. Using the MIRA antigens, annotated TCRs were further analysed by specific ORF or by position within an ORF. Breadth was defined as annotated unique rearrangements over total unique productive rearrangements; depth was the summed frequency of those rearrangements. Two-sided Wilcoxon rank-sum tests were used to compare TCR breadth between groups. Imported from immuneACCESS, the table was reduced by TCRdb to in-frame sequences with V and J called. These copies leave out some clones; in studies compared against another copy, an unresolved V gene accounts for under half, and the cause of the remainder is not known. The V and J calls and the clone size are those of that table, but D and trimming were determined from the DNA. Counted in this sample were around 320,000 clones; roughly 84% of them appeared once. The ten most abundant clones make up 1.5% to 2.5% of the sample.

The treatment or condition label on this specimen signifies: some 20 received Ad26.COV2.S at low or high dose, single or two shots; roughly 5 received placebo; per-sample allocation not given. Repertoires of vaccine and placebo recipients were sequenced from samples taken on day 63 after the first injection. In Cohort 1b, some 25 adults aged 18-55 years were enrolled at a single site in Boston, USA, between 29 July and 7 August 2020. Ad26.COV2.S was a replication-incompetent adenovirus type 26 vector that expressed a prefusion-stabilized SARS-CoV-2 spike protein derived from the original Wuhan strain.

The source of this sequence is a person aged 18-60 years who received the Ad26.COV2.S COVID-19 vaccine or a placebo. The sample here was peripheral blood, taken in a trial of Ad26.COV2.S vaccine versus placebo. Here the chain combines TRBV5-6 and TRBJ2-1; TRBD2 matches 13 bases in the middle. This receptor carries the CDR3 CASSPGGLAGVVYEQFF. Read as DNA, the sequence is TGTGCCAGCAGCCCGGGAGGACTAGCGGGGGTCGTCTATGAGCAGTTCTTC.